Given below is one T cell receptor beta chain in context. The data stem from a study of blood T cell repertoires in COVID-19. Study-wide background: The study drew acute and convalescent COVID-19 samples from the United States, Italy and Spain.

Under the authors' procedure: Amplified reference gene primers provided the basis for estimating nucleated cell counts. The method was immunoSEQ multiplex PCR; TCRdb's version includes in-frame clones alone and lacks a portion of them. V, J and clone size derive from that table, while D and trimming were established from the DNA sequence. The top ten clones hold 4.6% of a sample with approximately 280,000 clones, around 89% of them seen once. This CDR3 comprises 14 residues. Germline loops: CDR1 SGHNT, CDR2 YYREEE (reference sequence). V was trimmed by 0 bases and J by 6 bases, leaving 12 bases between them.

The clonotype was recovered from a man aged 35-49 years with acute or convalescent COVID-19. The sequenced sample consisted of peripheral blood. This chain links TRBV5-4 with TRBJ1-1, with D uncertain. DNA of the CDR3: TGTGCCAGCAGCTTGGGAGACGGGCGGGCTGAAGCTTTCTTT. It is translated as CASSLGDGRAEAFF.